The T cell receptor beta chain under discussion was sequenced for a study of T cells in Graves' hyperthyroidism and ophthalmopathy (dated 2019 in TCRdb). Study-level background: Peripheral blood was collected at initial diagnosis, before any treatment. A discovery cohort of 95 to 100 patients, fewer than 50 with Graves' ophthalmopathy and about 60 with stable Graves' hyperthyroidism, was used to find distinguishing TCR V-J signatures. An independent validation cohort of fewer than 20 hyperthyroidism patients and 17 patients who later progressed to ophthalmopathy tested prospective prediction of ophthalmopathy. For training and testing, the 100 or so patients in the discovery cohort were randomly divided in a 7:3 ratio. Thyroid tissue and blood T-cell repertoires from six or seven Graves' hyperthyroidism patients were also compared in the study. Once sampling was done, hyperthyroidism patients were given methimazole at a starting dose of 30 mg daily, whereas ophthalmopathy patients were given high-dose intravenous methylprednisolone. TCR Vbeta CDR3 sequencing of roughly 140 peripheral blood samples (over 40 ophthalmopathy, about 74 hyperthyroidism and some 17 progressor patients) is reported in the paper.

This clonotype was picked up many times. This receptor's antigen is unknown. Nothing much larger sits one base from this clone, and base qualities are not available. Graves' hyperthyroidism was defined as stable when no progression to ophthalmopathy occurred over 18 months of follow-up. Hyperthyroidism patients were newly diagnosed, with disease duration under 2 months, and aged 18 to 65 years. Patients with uncontrolled infections, other autoimmune diseases, pregnancy or lactation were excluded. Diagnoses relied on clinical symptoms, serum thyroxine and TRAb, thyroid ultrasound and orbital computed tomography. PBMCs were isolated from approximately 10 ml of fresh peripheral blood by Ficoll-Paque density gradient centrifugation. Trizol reagent was used to extract total RNA, and RNA quality was then checked on an Agilent 2100 Bioanalyzer. The TCR beta CDR3 regions were amplified from RNA transcripts. A first-round RT-PCR of the TCR CDR3 used the HTBI primer set with the Qiagen OneStep RT-PCR kit. Libraries were constructed in a second round of multiplex PCR, after which size selection and purification were carried out. Paired-end sequencing of the libraries was performed with 100 bp reads on an Illumina HiSeq2000. On the authors' methods: SOAPnuke was used to process the raw data, throwing out any read that contained adapters or uncalled bases, had a mean Phred below 15, or lacked an exact constant-primer or identifier match. COPE v1.2.5 was used to merge the high-quality paired reads, and each unique nucleotide sequence was defined as a clonotype. Clonotypes were aligned to IMGT TRBV, TRBD and TRBJ reference segments using MiTCR v1.1. The analysis included only V-J combinations with a frequency above 0.0001, which together covered 98% to 99.2% of the repertoires. A TCS score was defined as the ratio of F50 (clonal expansion) to E x V (chaos), with BLOSUM62-based TCRdist applied between CDR3 peptides within each V-J. Welch's t-statistics and random forest reduced roughly 500 V-J features to 10 to 15, which were used in a naive Bayes classifier (R e1071). The raw public data were reprocessed by TCRdb itself: fastp quality trimming at Q25, MiXCR clonotype calling, in-frame beta chains only. Every CDR3 protein is listed once, alongside the most common genes and DNA of its rows. What appears here as the V and J calls and clone size reflects TCRdb's work, not the paper's. The sample table lists 600,000 or so distinct CDR3 sequences, 15% to 20% of them with a count of one. In total, the top ten clones hold 3% to 4% of the sample.

From a lookup of the germline V gene, CDR1 and CDR2 are MDHEN and SYDVKM. The CDR3 starts with the cysteine, ends with the phenylalanine, and has 16 residues. Only CDR3 DNA is held: 48 bases, read in frame from base 1. The germline ends are 19 bases apart after V is trimmed by 3 bases and J by 5 bases. Broader findings and caveats from the paper: In validation, progression to ophthalmopathy was predicted by the model with 70.59% sensitivity and 72% to 85% specificity, a median of roughly 6.4 months before onset. A 13 V-J signature model separated ophthalmopathy from stable hyperthyroidism, with about 90% sensitivity and around 84% specificity in cross-validation and 80%/75% in testing. Sample size was not statistically predetermined, and investigators were not blinded to group allocation. Most expanded thyroid clonotypes (frequency above 0.001) were also detected in blood, suggesting blood repertoires may reflect thyroid immune responses.

This TCR derives from a woman between 25 and 40 years old with Graves' hyperthyroidism. Sequenced material: blood. The sequence links TRBV28 to TRBJ2-5; the D gene could be TRBD1 or TRBD2, each one agreeing over 7 bases. The CDR3: CASSFSRWQGGETQYF. In nucleotide form, the sequence is TGTGCCAGCAGTTTTTCGCGGTGGCAGGGGGGGGAGACCCAGTACTTC.